The clone carrying this TCR beta chain was recorded only once. Its antigen is unknown. Using immunoSEQ multiplex PCR, the repertoire was profiled, and TCRdb retains in-frame clones only, with some absent. Seen here are tens of thousands of clones, about nine tenths observed once, and the top ten hold under 2%. The CDR3 contains 14 residues. Looked up from germline, CDR1 is MNHEY and CDR2 is SVGAGI. The V end lost 0 bases, the J end lost 2 bases, and 7 bases lay between the germline ends. The sample originates from a study of graft-versus-host responses after intestinal transplantation. The authors processed graft tissue to release intraepithelial and lamina propria lymphocytes. Notes on the study in general: Patients who carried graft-donor T cell macrochimerism also had high graft-versus-host to host-versus-graft clonal ratios in their allografts. Peak circulating GvH clone levels tracked with early post-transplant HvG declines.

The sequence came from a human patient who received an intestinal transplant, so some T cells may come from the graft donor. The sequencing used ileum tissue, collected roughly 54 weeks after transplant. The genes are TRBV6-5 and TRBJ1-1; no clear D gene. CDR3: CASSYSTGNTEAFF. CDR3 DNA: TGTGCCAGCAGTTACTCGACGGGTAACACTGAAGCTTTCTTT.